What follows are 20 T cell receptor beta chains derived from one specimen sequenced in a study of cytomegalovirus exposure and HLA in healthy donors. A multiplex PCR was run with 60 Vbeta primers and 13 Jbeta primers. Only in-frame clones appear in the TCRdb table, and some are missing; sequencing was by immunoSEQ multiplex PCR. Of about 150,000 clones listed, less than 90% are singletons. The sequencing sample was made of PBMCs. The receptor source for this set is a boy aged 2-15 years in good health and CMV-seronegative.

Only one count was recorded for this clone. The chain has TRBV19 and TRBJ2-1; 10 positions match TRBD2. The CDR3 totals 15 residues. After removal of 5 bases from V and 4 bases from J, the junction contained 5 bases not matched to a gene. Germline CDR1 and CDR2: LNHDA and SQIVND (reference sequence). CDR3 loop: CASSSGTSVYNEQFF. The CDR3 DNA follows: TGTGCCAGTAGTTCCGGGACTAGCGTATACAATGAGCAGTTCTTC.

This rearrangement joins TRBV5-1 to TRBJ2-5; 14 bases map to TRBD2. Looked up from germline, CDR1 is SGHRS and CDR2 is YFSETQ. This CDR3 contains 17 residues. J gave up 4 bases and V 4 bases, and 9 bases lay outside the gene matches. The CDR3 nucleotides read TGCGCCAGCAGCCTGGGACTAGCGGGAGATAGCGGAGAGACCCAGTACTTC. Translating it yields CASSLGLAGDSGETQYF.

The gene calls are TRBV28 and TRBJ2-1, with TRBD2 matching over 12 bases. The CDR3 is made up of 20 amino acids. The germline V gene encodes CDR1 MDHEN and CDR2 SYDVKM. The junction had 12 bases not matched to a gene; V was cut back by 3 bases and J by 0 bases. The CDR3 reads CASSFPTGTSGPSSYNEQFF. CDR3 nucleotides: TGTGCCAGCAGTTTCCCAACCGGGACTAGCGGGCCCAGCTCCTACAATGAGCAGTTCTTC.

This chain joins TRBV9 and TRBJ2-2; D is uncertain. This CDR3 has 14 amino acids. In germline, CDR1 is SGDLS, CDR2 YYNGEE. Trimming removed 4 bases from V and 4 bases from J, with 11 bases in between. The CDR3 DNA reads as TGTGCCAGCAGCCCTGGTCGAGCCACCGGGGAGCTGTTTTTT. Its translation: CASSPGRATGELFF. Together with reference TRBV9 and TRBJ2-2, the CDR3 gives the full variable domain: DSGVTQTPKHLITATGQRVTLRCSPRSGDLSVYWYQQSLDQGLQFLIQYYNGEERAKGNILERFSAQQFPDLHSELNLSSLELGDSALYFCASSPGRATGELFFGEGSRLTVL.

The V and J genes are TRBV29-1 and TRBJ1-1; possibly TRBD1 for D (5 bases). The CDR3 contains 14 residues. Trimming took 5 bases from V and 0 from J, leaving 13 bases between them. Germline loops: CDR1 SQVTM, CDR2 ANQGSEA. The CDR3 is CSVSSRAMNTEAFF. As DNA, the CDR3 is TGCAGCGTTTCCTCCAGGGCAATGAACACTGAAGCTTTCTTT.

The V and J genes are TRBV5-6 and TRBJ1-1; D not certain. Germline-derived CDR1 and CDR2 are SGHDT and YYEEEE. The CDR3 spans 13 residues. V was clipped by 1 base and J by 5 bases, with 9 bases between them. CDR3 nucleotides: TGTGCCAGCAGCTTGCCCTACTCGACTGAAGCTTTCTTT. Its translation: CASSLPYSTEAFF. The whole variable domain, remainder taken from reference TRBV5-6 and TRBJ1-1, is DAGVTQSPTHLIKTRGQQVTLRCSPKSGHDTVSWYQQALGQGPQFIFQYYEEEERQRGNFPDRFSGHQFPNYSSELNVNALLLGDSALYLCASSLPYSTEAFFGQGTRLTVV.

The CDR3 DNA sequence: TGTGCCAGCAGCTGGGAGCGGGAGGCGATCTACAATGAGCAGTTCTTC. Translating gives CASSWEREAIYNEQFF. The gene calls are TRBV7-8 and TRBJ2-1; 9 nucleotides align to TRBD2. V was pared by 4 bases and J by 3 bases, with 7 bases of the junction left unmatched. CDR3 size: 16 residues. Germline V gene lookup returns CDR1 SGHVS and CDR2 FQNEAQ.

The chain couples TRBV10-3 to TRBJ1-1; TRBD1 might be the D (6 bases). Germline CDR1 and CDR2: ENHRY and SYGVKD. The CDR3 totals 13 residues. Trimming removed 8 bases at V and 0 bases at J, with 10 bases between. Here the CDR3 DNA reads TGTGCCATCGCCGGACAGCTGAACACTGAAGCTTTCTTT. This encodes CAIAGQLNTEAFF.

The genes are TRBV19 and TRBJ2-5; no clear D gene. CDR1 and CDR2 (germline): LNHDA, SQIVND (reference sequence). Trimming took off 3 bases at V and 5 bases at J, with 19 bases between the two ends. The CDR3 is 16 residues long. The CDR3 reads CASSIPGGATMETQYF. The CDR3 DNA follows: TGTGCCAGTAGTATTCCCGGCGGAGCCACTATGGAGACCCAGTACTTC.

The chain is built from TRBV9 and TRBJ2-7, with 8 bases matching TRBD1. This CDR3 contains 13 residues. V lost 4 bases to trimming and J lost 4 bases; unmatched junction nucleotides: 4. CDR1 and CDR2 from the germline V gene are SGDLS and YYNGEE. The CDR3 is CASSPRGLYEQYF. CDR3 coding DNA: TGTGCCAGCAGCCCCAGGGGGCTATACGAGCAGTACTTC. The variable domain in full, completed from reference TRBV9 and TRBJ2-7, reads DSGVTQTPKHLITATGQRVTLRCSPRSGDLSVYWYQQSLDQGLQFLIQYYNGEERAKGNILERFSAQQFPDLHSELNLSSLELGDSALYFCASSPRGLYEQYFGPGTRLTVT.

CDR3 amino acids: CASTGGLAGADTQYF. The CDR3 nucleotides read TGTGCCAGCACCGGGGGACTAGCGGGAGCAGATACGCAGTATTTT. J is TRBJ2-3 and V is TRBV6-5, with 14 bases that match TRBD2. The germline V gene encodes CDR1 MNHEY and CDR2 SVGAGI. The CDR3 is 15 amino acids. Germline trimming cut 7 bases from V and 4 bases from J; bases unmatched to any gene: 4.

This clone appeared once. J is TRBJ2-5 and V is TRBV6-1, with TRBD2 matching 13 bases. There are 14 residues in the CDR3. V lost 10 bases and J lost 5; bases outside the gene matches: 7. Per the germline V gene, CDR1 is MNHNS and CDR2 is SASEGT. The CDR3 region is CATGLAGVGETQYF. The CDR3 DNA follows: TGTGCCACCGGACTAGCGGGAGTCGGGGAGACCCAGTACTTC.

The genes are TRBV30 and TRBJ1-1, with 7 positions matching TRBD1. The germline V gene encodes CDR1 GTSNPN and CDR2 SVGIG (reference sequence). This CDR3 spans 14 amino acids. Germline trimming cut 2 bases from V and 6 bases from J; bases unmatched to any gene: 9. DNA of the CDR3: TGTGCCTGGAGTAACTCAGGGGGATTCGCTGAAGCTTTCTTT. Translating it yields CAWSNSGGFAEAFF.

The chain combines TRBV7-2 with TRBJ2-1; D gene ambiguous. Per the germline V gene, CDR1 is SGHTA and CDR2 is FQGNSA. The CDR3 consists of 15 residues. The V end was cut by 5 bases, the J end by 0 bases, with 11 bases between. CDR3 region: CASSLRLSSYNEQFF. CDR3 bases: TGTGCCAGCAGCCTCCGGTTGAGCTCCTACAATGAGCAGTTCTTC.

The V gene is TRBV6-6, the J gene TRBJ2-7, with D tentatively TRBD2 (5 bases). Germline CDR1 and CDR2: MNHNY and SVGAGI (reference sequence). V was trimmed by 5 bases and J by 3 bases, leaving 8 bases between them. This CDR3 comprises 12 residues. The CDR3 sequence is CASSDGLYEQYF. Written as DNA, the CDR3 is TGTGCCAGCAGTGACGGACTCTACGAGCAGTACTTC.

The V gene is TRBV2, the J gene TRBJ1-2; no clear D. The germline V gene has CDR1 SNHLY and CDR2 FYNNEI. Deletions cut 10 bases from V and 0 bases from J, with 18 bases between. The CDR3 consists of 15 residues. CDR3 bases: TGTGCCACCTTTAAAGTGTCACCAGCTAACTATGGCTACACCTTC. Translating it yields CATFKVSPANYGYTF.

This clone showed up just once. This sequence joins TRBV7-6 and TRBJ1-1; 11 bases are a match to TRBD1. V dropped 0 bases and J dropped 4; count of bases not matched to a gene: 7. CDR1 is SGHVS, CDR2 FNYEAQ, per germline. The CDR3 has 17 residues. CDR3 region: CASSLARTGGRGTEAFF. The CDR3, as DNA: TGTGCCAGCAGCTTAGCAAGGACAGGGGGCCGGGGCACTGAAGCTTTCTTT.

The V and J genes are TRBV19 and TRBJ2-1; no reliable D call. V lost 3 bases, J lost 1 base, and 7 bases lay in between. There are 14 residues in the CDR3. Germline values: CDR1 LNHDA, CDR2 SQIVND (reference sequence). The CDR3 here is CASSMAFSYNEQFF. The CDR3 DNA reads as TGTGCCAGTAGTATGGCTTTTTCCTACAATGAGCAGTTCTTC.

The chain couples TRBV5-6 to TRBJ2-7; a weak D match, TRBD2 (6 bases). The CDR3 spans 13 residues. V was clipped by 3 bases and J by 7 bases, with 14 bases between them. In germline, CDR1 is SGHDT, CDR2 YYEEEE. CDR3 coding DNA: TGTGCCAGCAGCTGGGGGACTTACGGGGAGCAGTACTTC. Translation gives CASSWGTYGEQYF. Using reference TRBV5-6 and TRBJ2-7 for the parts outside the CDR3, the full variable domain is DAGVTQSPTHLIKTRGQQVTLRCSPKSGHDTVSWYQQALGQGPQFIFQYYEEEERQRGNFPDRFSGHQFPNYSSELNVNALLLGDSALYLCASSWGTYGEQYFGPGTRLTVT.

This clone has only one observation. The junction departs from the called germline gene at one end, perhaps through a read error. CDR3 bases: TGTGCTAGTGGTCCTCTTGGGAAGGGGGACTTC. Translating it yields CASGPLGKGDF. The chain recombines TRBV12-5 with TRBJ1-2; TRBD1 is a possible D gene (6 bases). The CDR3 spans 11 residues. Germline V gives CDR1 LGHNT, CDR2 FRNRAP.